These T cell receptor beta chains were read from a single sample in a study of vaccination effects on CD4 cells after COVID-19. Some clones are missing from TCRdb's copy, which holds only in-frame ones; the method was immunoSEQ multiplex PCR. The table lists tens of thousands of clones, around 85% of them singletons. These receptors are not linked to any known antigen. This specimen consisted of CD4+ T cells from PBMCs cultured with HCoV-229E spike peptides, obtained before COVID-19 vaccination. These receptors were taken from a human donor who received a COVID-19 vaccine. CDR3s include the opening cysteine and the closing phenylalanine or tryptophan. Fields, in order: D gene, V gene, clone size, J gene, CDR3 DNA, CDR3 protein. The D gene is left open where the match is weak. A clone size is listed for some rows: how often the clone was seen (once, few, many), or a class if it is expanded.

>TRBD2|TRBV5-1|-|TRBJ2-3
TGCGCCAGCAGCTTGCCACGCTCGAGTATTAGCGGGGGGGAACCAGATACGCAGTATTTT
CASSLPRSSISGGEPDTQYF
>-|TRBV21-1|-|TRBJ1-5
TGTGCCAGCAGCAGAGGGGACACCAATCAGCCCCAGCATTTT
CASSRGDTNQPQHF
>TRBD1|TRBV6-2/TRBV6-3|few|TRBJ1-3
TGTGCCAGCAGTACTTACAGGGGCCAAGTTGGAAACACCATATATTTT
CASSTYRGQVGNTIYF
>-|TRBV27|-|TRBJ1-2
TGTGCCAGCAGTTTAGGGCAGGACTATGGCTACACCTTC
CASSLGQDYGYTF
>TRBD1|TRBV19|-|TRBJ2-5
TGTGCCAGTAGGCGAACAGGGGATTGGGAGACCCAGTACTTC
CASRRTGDWETQYF
>-|TRBV24-1|few|TRBJ2-2
TGTGCCACCAGTACCCGGGATCTACTCACCGGGGAGCTGTTTTTT
CATSTRDLLTGELFF
>-|TRBV4-3|-|TRBJ2-1
TGCGCCAGCAGCCAAGAGGTCACGGTGTCCTACAATGAGCAGTTCTTC
CASSQEVTVSYNEQFF
>-|TRBV12-3/TRBV12-4|-|TRBJ2-5
TGTGCCAGCAGTTTGGAGTCGGAGACCCAGTACTTC
CASSLESETQYF
>-|TRBV5-6|once|TRBJ2-2
TGTGCCAGCAGCTTCGGTGGGACGAACACCGGGGAGCTGTTTTTT
CASSFGGTNTGELFF
>-|TRBV13|-|TRBJ1-3
TGTGCCAGCAGCCTTACTCTCGGGACGGGTGACTCTGGAAACACCATATATTTT
CASSLTLGTGDSGNTIYF
>-|TRBV28|-|TRBJ2-4
TGTGCCAGCAGTTCTATAGCGTTAGCCAAAAACATTCAGTACTTC
CASSSIALAKNIQYF
>TRBD1|TRBV9|few|TRBJ1-1
TGTGCCAGCAGCCCGAGACAGGGGAACACTGAAGCTTTCTTT
CASSPRQGNTEAFF
>TRBD1|TRBV19|-|TRBJ1-5
TGTGCCAGTAGTACCGGGACAGGGGATAATCAGCCCCAGCATTTT
CASSTGTGDNQPQHF
>-|TRBV7-9|-|TRBJ1-2
TGTGCCAGCAGCCCGGTCCAGGCCAACTATGGCTACACCTTC
CASSPVQANYGYTF
>-|TRBV5-4|few|TRBJ1-2
TGTGCCAGCAGCTTAGGATTGGGGACTGGCTACACCTTC
CASSLGLGTGYTF
>TRBD2|TRBV9|-|TRBJ2-5
TGTGCCAGCAGCCCCATAGCGGGGCCCCAAGAGACCCAGTACTTC
CASSPIAGPQETQYF
>-|TRBV15|-|TRBJ1-5
TGTGCCACCAGCAGAGTGGAAAGCAATCAGCCCCAGCATTTT
CATSRVESNQPQHF
>TRBD2|TRBV5-8|-|TRBJ2-5
TGTGCCAGCCCAGAGGGGCCCGGGACTAGAATTCCAGAGACCCAGTACTTC
CASPEGPGTRIPETQYF
>TRBD1|TRBV19|few|TRBJ1-6
TGTGCCACCCTCCGGGACAGAACAACACCCCTCCACTTT
CATLRDRTTPLHF
>TRBD1|TRBV3-1/TRBV3-2|once|TRBJ1-5
TGTGCCAGCAGCCACACAGGGGGAGGTCAGCCCCAGCATTTT
CASSHTGGGQPQHF
>TRBD1|TRBV7-3|-|TRBJ2-3
TGTGCCAGCAGCTCCGGGACAGGGCTAAGTACAGATACGCAGTATTTT
CASSSGTGLSTDTQYF
>-|TRBV12-5|-|TRBJ2-1
TGTGCTAGTGGTGCCCTGGGTGCTCAATTACATATAGGCTTTGGTGGTGAGCAGTTCTTC
CASGALGAQLHIGFGGEQFF
>-|TRBV2|-|TRBJ1-6
TGTGCCAGCAGCGAAACAGGATATGGTTCACCCCTCCACTTT
CASSETGYGSPLHF
>-|TRBV12-3/TRBV12-4|few|TRBJ2-3
TGTGCCAGCAGTTTAGACAGCACAGATACGCAGTATTTT
CASSLDSTDTQYF
>TRBD1|TRBV18|-|TRBJ2-3
TGTGCCAGTGCCGGACAGGGCTCTAGCACAGATACGCAGTATTTT
CASAGQGSSTDTQYF
>TRBD1|TRBV9|once|TRBJ2-1
TGTGCCAGCAGCGTAGGGCCGGGCAGGGGGTACAATGAGCAGTTCTTC
CASSVGPGRGYNEQFF
>TRBD1|TRBV5-1|-|TRBJ1-1
TGCGCCAGCAGCTTGCGGACAGGGGGTCGGAACACTGAAGCTTTCTTT
CASSLRTGGRNTEAFF
>TRBD1|TRBV7-2|-|TRBJ1-5
TGTGCCAGCAGCTTCGGGGACAGGCCCGGGCCCCAGCATTTT
CASSFGDRPGPQHF
>TRBD1|TRBV18|-|TRBJ2-2
TGTGCCAGCTCATCAAAGGACAGGGTGAACGGGGAGCTGTTTTTT
CASSSKDRVNGELFF
>-|TRBV19|few|TRBJ1-1
TGTGCCAGTAGTATAGGGGCACTTAGCATGAACACTGAAGCTTTCTTT
CASSIGALSMNTEAFF
>-|TRBV12-3/TRBV12-4|-|TRBJ1-1
TGTGCCAGCCTCTCTAGACAGCGATTTGAAGCTTTCTTT
CASLSRQRFEAFF
>-|TRBV7-9|-|TRBJ2-5
TGTGCCAGCAGCTTAATGAGGGCGGTCGGGGAGACCCAGTACTTC
CASSLMRAVGETQYF